This entry lists 14 T cell receptor beta chains sequenced from one sample in a study of PD-1 blockade in mismatch repair-deficient tumors. The assay was immunoSEQ multiplex PCR, and TCRdb's table has in-frame clones only and misses some. The table has around 40,000 clones, over 70% seen once. Sequencing was performed on PBMCs, taken approximately 9 months after starting pembrolizumab. The source of these receptors is an adult with mismatch repair-deficient cancer.

The chain employs TRBV25-1 and TRBJ1-6; possibly TRBD1 for D (5 bases). In germline, CDR1 is MGHDK, CDR2 SYGVNS. V was shortened by 2 bases and J by 8 bases, with 13 bases between the two germline ends. This CDR3 contains 15 residues. This CDR3 reads CASSELGGAYSPLHF. CDR3 nucleotide sequence: TGTGCCAGCAGTGAACTCGGAGGGGCCTATTCACCCCTCCACTTT.

V and J are TRBV5-4 and TRBJ2-3; the match to TRBD2 covers 13 bases. Per the germline V gene, CDR1 is SGHNT and CDR2 is YYREEE (reference sequence). The CDR3 contains 18 residues. Trimming removed 4 bases from V and 0 bases from J; junction bases left unmatched: 8. CDR3 sequence reads: CASSAWTSGSPSTDTQYF. CDR3 in DNA: TGTGCCAGCAGCGCTTGGACTAGCGGGAGTCCTAGCACAGATACGCAGTATTTT.

V is TRBV19 and J is TRBJ2-1, with a weak D call TRBD2 (7 bases). The CDR3 consists of 15 residues. Germline CDR1 LNHDA, CDR2 SQIVND (reference sequence). V was shortened by 1 base and J by 3 bases, with 10 bases between the two germline ends. The CDR3: CASSIGGGVYNEQFF. The CDR3 bases are TGTGCCAGTAGTATAGGGGGGGGCGTCTACAATGAGCAGTTCTTC.

V usage is TRBV25-1 and J usage is TRBJ1-5, with 7 bases aligning to TRBD1. CDR1 MGHDK and CDR2 SYGVNS come from the germline V gene. Unmatched junction bases numbered 6, after V lost 4 bases and J lost 0 bases. The CDR3 is made up of 16 amino acids. In nucleotides, the CDR3 is TGTGCCAGCAGTGGCCACAGGGGTCATAGCAATCAGCCCCAGCATTTT. It is translated as CASSGHRGHSNQPQHF.

This chain links TRBV28 with TRBJ1-5; 8 bases are shared with TRBD1. The germline CDR1 and CDR2 sequences are MDHEN and SYDVKM. This CDR3 is 15 amino acids long. The J segment lost 3 bases and the V segment lost 4 bases, leaving 5 bases of the junction unmatched. In DNA, the CDR3 is TGTGCCAGCAGTTCAGGGACAGGCGTCAATCAGCCCCAGCATTTT. Protein: CASSSGTGVNQPQHF. The full variable domain, its missing parts supplied by reference TRBV28 and TRBJ1-5, is DVKVTQSSRYLVKRTGEKVFLECVQDMDHENMFWYRQDPGLGLRLIYFSYDVKMKEKGDIPEGYSVSREKKERFSLILESASTNQTSMYLCASSSGTGVNQPQHFGDGTRLSIL.

This chain links TRBV4-1 with TRBJ2-4, with 9 positions matching TRBD2. The CDR3 length is 16 residues. Germline values: CDR1 MGHRA, CDR2 YSYEKL. Trimming took 5 bases from V and 2 from J; bases not matched to a gene: 7. Written as DNA, the CDR3 is TGCGCCAGCAGCAAGATAGCGGGAGTCCCCAAAAACATTCAGTACTTC. This gives the protein CASSKIAGVPKNIQYF.

The V and J genes are TRBV28 and TRBJ1-3; no firm D call. V dropped 2 bases and J dropped 4 bases, with 9 bases sitting between them. CDR1 MDHEN and CDR2 SYDVKM come from the germline V gene. The length of the CDR3 is 14 residues. The CDR3 is CASSLVTWGNTIYF. The CDR3 bases are TGTGCCAGCAGTTTAGTTACATGGGGAAACACCATATATTTT. Together with reference TRBV28 and TRBJ1-3, the CDR3 gives the full variable domain: DVKVTQSSRYLVKRTGEKVFLECVQDMDHENMFWYRQDPGLGLRLIYFSYDVKMKEKGDIPEGYSVSREKKERFSLILESASTNQTSMYLCASSLVTWGNTIYFGEGSWLTVV.

The chain has TRBV2 and TRBJ2-3; 8 bases align to TRBD1. The CDR3 has 16 residues. The junction had 10 bases not matched to a gene; V was cut back by 8 bases and J by 0 bases. Germline V gene lookup returns CDR1 SNHLY and CDR2 FYNNEI. CDR3 region: CASRTYDRGSTDTQYF. As DNA, the CDR3 is TGTGCCAGCCGAACCTACGACAGGGGAAGCACAGATACGCAGTATTTT.

The chain links TRBV9 to TRBJ2-3; D remains ambiguous. V was cut by 0 bases and J by 3 bases, with 5 bases left in between. This CDR3 is 13 amino acids long. The germline gives CDR1 SGDLS, CDR2 YYNGEE. Here the CDR3 reads CASSVGQTDTQYF. The CDR3 nucleotides are TGTGCCAGCAGCGTAGGACAAACAGATACGCAGTATTTT. Filled out from reference TRBV9 and TRBJ2-3, the complete variable domain reads DSGVTQTPKHLITATGQRVTLRCSPRSGDLSVYWYQQSLDQGLQFLIQYYNGEERAKGNILERFSAQQFPDLHSELNLSSLELGDSALYFCASSVGQTDTQYFGPGTRLTVL.

V usage is TRBV30 and J usage is TRBJ1-5; no reliable D call. CDR3 length equals 14 residues. Germline values: CDR1 GTSNPN, CDR2 SVGIG (reference sequence). V lost 2 bases, J lost 2 bases, and 10 bases lay in between. CDR3 residues: CAWSPLEGNQPQHF. Here the CDR3 DNA reads TGTGCCTGGAGTCCCCTGGAGGGCAATCAGCCCCAGCATTTT.

The chain combines TRBV6-5 with TRBJ1-1; 7 nucleotides align to TRBD1. Per germline, CDR1 MNHEY and CDR2 SVGAGI. The CDR3 spans 15 residues. The ends lost 0 bases at V and 7 bases at J; junction bases unmatched: 8. The chain's CDR3 is CASSYSLTGTIEAFF. In nucleotides, the CDR3 is TGTGCCAGCAGTTACTCCTTGACAGGGACAATTGAAGCTTTCTTT.

The chain links TRBV7-3 to TRBJ2-3; D is undetermined. The CDR3 is 12 amino acids. Per the germline V gene, CDR1 is SGHTA and CDR2 is FQGTGA. Trimming took 5 bases from V and 3 from J, leaving 6 bases between them. The DNA for the CDR3 is TGTGCCAGCAGCCCCGGGACAGATACGCAGTATTTT. As protein: CASSPGTDTQYF.

CDR3 coding DNA: TGCGCCAGCTCCATGTTCGGGAGAACGAACACCGGGGAGCTGTTTTTT. Its protein product is CASSMFGRTNTGELFF. V is TRBV5-1 and J is TRBJ2-2; maybe TRBD2 (6 bases). Trimming removed 7 bases from V and 0 bases from J, with 16 bases in between. Germline-derived CDR1 and CDR2 are SGHRS and YFSETQ. The CDR3 spans 16 residues.

The chain links TRBV7-8 to TRBJ2-7; 9 bases are shared with TRBD2. Germline values: CDR1 SGHVS, CDR2 FQNEAQ. J lost 2 bases, V lost 1 base, and 3 bases had no gene match. The CDR3 is 15 residues long. The CDR3 reads CASSLVLAGTYEQYF. The CDR3 nucleotides read TGTGCCAGCAGCTTAGTTCTAGCGGGGACCTACGAGCAGTACTTC.